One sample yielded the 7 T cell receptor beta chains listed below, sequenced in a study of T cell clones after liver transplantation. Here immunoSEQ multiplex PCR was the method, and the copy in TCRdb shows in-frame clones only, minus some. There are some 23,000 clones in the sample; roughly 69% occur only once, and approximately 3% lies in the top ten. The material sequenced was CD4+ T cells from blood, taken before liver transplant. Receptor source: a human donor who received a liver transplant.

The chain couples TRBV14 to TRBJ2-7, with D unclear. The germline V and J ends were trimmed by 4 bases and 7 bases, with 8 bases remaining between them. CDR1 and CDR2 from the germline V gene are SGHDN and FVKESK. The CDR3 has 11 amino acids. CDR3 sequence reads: CASSRWAEQYF. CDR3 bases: TGTGCCAGCAGCCGGTGGGCGGAGCAGTACTTC.

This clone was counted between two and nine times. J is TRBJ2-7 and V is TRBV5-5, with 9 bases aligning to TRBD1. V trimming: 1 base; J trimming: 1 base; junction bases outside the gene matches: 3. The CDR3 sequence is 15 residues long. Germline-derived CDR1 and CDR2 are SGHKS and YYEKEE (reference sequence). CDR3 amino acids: CASSLLDRGSYEQYF. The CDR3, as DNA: TGTGCCAGCAGCTTGCTGGACAGGGGATCCTACGAGCAGTACTTC.

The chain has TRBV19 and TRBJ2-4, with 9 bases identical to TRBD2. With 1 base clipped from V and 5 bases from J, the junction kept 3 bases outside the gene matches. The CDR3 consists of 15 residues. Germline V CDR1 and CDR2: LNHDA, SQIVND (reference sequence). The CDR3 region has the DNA TGTGCCAGTAGTATAGGGGCGGGAGGGCAAAACATTCAGTACTTC. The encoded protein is CASSIGAGGQNIQYF.

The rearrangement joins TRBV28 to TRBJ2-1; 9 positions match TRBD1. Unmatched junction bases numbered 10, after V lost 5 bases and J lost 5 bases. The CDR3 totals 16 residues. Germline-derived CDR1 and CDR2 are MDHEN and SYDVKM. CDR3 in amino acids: CASSTIYRGRDNEQFF. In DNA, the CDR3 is TGTGCCAGCAGTACAATCTACAGGGGGCGGGACAATGAGCAGTTCTTC.

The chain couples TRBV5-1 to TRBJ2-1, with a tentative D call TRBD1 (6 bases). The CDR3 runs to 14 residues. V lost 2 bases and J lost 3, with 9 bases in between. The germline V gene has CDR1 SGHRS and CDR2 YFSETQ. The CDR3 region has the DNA TGCGCCAGCAGCTTACAGGACAGCTACAATGAGCAGTTCTTC. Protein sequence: CASSLQDSYNEQFF.

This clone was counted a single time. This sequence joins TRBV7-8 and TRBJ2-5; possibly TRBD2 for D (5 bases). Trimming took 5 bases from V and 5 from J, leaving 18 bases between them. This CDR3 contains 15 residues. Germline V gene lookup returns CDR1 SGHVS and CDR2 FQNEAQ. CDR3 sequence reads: CASSHGLSGKETQYF. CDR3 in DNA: TGTGCCAGCAGCCACGGGTTATCCGGGAAGGAGACCCAGTACTTC.

The CDR3 nucleotides are TGTGCCAGTAGGAAGGGACTTCAAGAGACCCAGTACTTC. Its protein product is CASRKGLQETQYF. V usage is TRBV19 and J usage is TRBJ2-5; perhaps TRBD2 as D (6 bases). The CDR3 consists of 13 residues. V lost 6 bases and J lost 2, with 10 bases in between. The germline CDR1 and CDR2 sequences are LNHDA and SQIVND (reference sequence).